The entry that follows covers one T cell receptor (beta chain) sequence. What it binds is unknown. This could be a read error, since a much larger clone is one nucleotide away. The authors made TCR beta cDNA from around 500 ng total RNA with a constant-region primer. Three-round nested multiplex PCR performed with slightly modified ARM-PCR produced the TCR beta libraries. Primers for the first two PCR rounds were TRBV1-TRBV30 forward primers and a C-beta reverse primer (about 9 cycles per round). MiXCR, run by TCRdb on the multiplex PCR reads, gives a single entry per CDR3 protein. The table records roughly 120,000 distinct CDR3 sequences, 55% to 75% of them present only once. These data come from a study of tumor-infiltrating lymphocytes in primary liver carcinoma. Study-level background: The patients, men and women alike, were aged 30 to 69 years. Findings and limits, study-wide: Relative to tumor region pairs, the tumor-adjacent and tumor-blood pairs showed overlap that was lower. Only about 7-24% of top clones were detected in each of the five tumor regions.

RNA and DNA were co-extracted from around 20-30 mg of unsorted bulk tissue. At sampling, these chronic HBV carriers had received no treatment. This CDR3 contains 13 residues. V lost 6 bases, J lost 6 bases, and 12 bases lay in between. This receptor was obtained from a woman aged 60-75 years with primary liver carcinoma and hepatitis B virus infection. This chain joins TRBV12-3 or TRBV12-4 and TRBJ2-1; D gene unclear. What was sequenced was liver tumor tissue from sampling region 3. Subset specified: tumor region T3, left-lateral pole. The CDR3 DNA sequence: TGTGCCAGCAGGTCACCATGGATCAATGAGCAGTTCTTC. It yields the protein CASRSPWINEQFF.